A selection of T cell receptor beta chains follows, all from one sample in a study of cytomegalovirus exposure and HLA in healthy donors. Profiling relied on immunoSEQ multiplex PCR, and the TCRdb table lists in-frame clones only, not all of them. Of about 200,000 clones listed, 75% to 90% are singletons. The sample consisted of PBMCs. The receptor set was obtained from a woman in her thirties in good health and CMV-seronegative. CDR3s include the opening cysteine and the closing phenylalanine or tryptophan. Fields, in order: J gene, clone size, D gene, V gene, CDR3 protein, CDR3 DNA. A D gene is named only where the DNA matches it firmly. Clone size, where shown, is once, few, many, or a class for clones that have expanded.

>TRBJ2-2|.|.|TRBV19
CASSLLRTGNPGELFF
TGTGCCAGTAGTCTACTAAGAACAGGGAACCCCGGGGAGCTGTTTTTT
>TRBJ2-2|few|TRBD2|TRBV7-3
CASSLNSRGGSGELFF
TGTGCCAGCAGCTTAAATAGCCGCGGGGGTTCCGGGGAGCTGTTTTTT
>TRBJ2-1|.|.|TRBV18
CASSPPKQGYNEQFF
TGTGCCAGCTCACCACCGAAACAGGGCTACAATGAGCAGTTCTTC
>TRBJ2-5|.|.|TRBV28
CASSRPRDISGETQYF
TGTGCCAGCAGTCGACCCAGGGACATCTCCGGGGAGACCCAGTACTTC
>TRBJ2-1|.|.|TRBV12-5
CASGRNGAYNEQFF
TGTGCTAGTGGTCGCAACGGAGCCTACAATGAGCAGTTCTTC
>TRBJ1-3|few|.|TRBV9
CASSIDAVSGNTIYF
TGTGCCAGCAGCATCGACGCGGTAAGCGGAAACACCATATATTTT
>TRBJ1-2|many|.|TRBV19
CASSNPVSYGYTF
TGTGCCAGTAGCAACCCAGTCTCCTATGGCTACACCTTC
>TRBJ2-3|.|TRBD1|TRBV5-1
CASSLVFPGQGGDTQYF
TGCGCCAGCAGCTTAGTATTTCCGGGACAGGGTGGAGATACGCAGTATTTT
>TRBJ1-2|.|.|TRBV6-1
CASNRRGGYTF
TGTGCCAGCAACAGAAGGGGGGGCTACACCTTC
>TRBJ2-4|.|TRBD2|TRBV6-6
CASSPQRQGGEYF
TGTGCCAGCAGCCCTCAAAGGCAGGGAGGGGAGTACTTC
>TRBJ2-1|.|.|TRBV29-1
CSVDVDGAYNEQFF
TGCAGCGTTGATGTAGACGGAGCTTACAATGAGCAGTTCTTC
>TRBJ2-2|.|.|TRBV12-5
CASGLFTDRNTGELFF
TGTGCTAGTGGTTTGTTCACCGACAGGAACACCGGGGAGCTGTTTTTT
>TRBJ2-7|.|.|TRBV18
CASSPLNRGEQYF
TGTGCCAGCTCACCACTCAACCGGGGCGAGCAGTACTTC
>TRBJ2-1|.|TRBD1|TRBV28
CASSPYRGFDNEQFF
TGTGCCAGCAGTCCCTACAGGGGATTCGACAATGAGCAGTTCTTC
>TRBJ2-5|.|TRBD2|TRBV5-4
CASSGGTSGEETQYF
TGTGCCAGCAGCGGCGGGACTAGCGGGGAAGAGACCCAGTACTTC
>TRBJ2-5|.|TRBD1|TRBV10-3
CAISARTGETQYF
TGTGCCATCAGTGCCCGGACAGGCGAGACCCAGTACTTC
>TRBJ1-5|.|.|TRBV16
CASSQSGRAGPQHF
TGTGCCAGCAGCCAATCGGGCCGAGCGGGACCCCAGCATTTT
>TRBJ2-7|.|.|TRBV29-1
CSVGGRTDPYEQYF
TGCAGCGTTGGCGGCCGAACGGATCCCTACGAGCAGTACTTC
>TRBJ2-1|.|.|TRBV14
CASSQVSSYNEQFF
TGTGCCAGCAGCCAAGTATCCTCCTACAATGAGCAGTTCTTC
>TRBJ2-3|.|.|TRBV5-1
CASSILTRGSTDTQYF
TGCGCCAGCAGCATCTTGACTAGAGGTTCCACAGATACGCAGTATTTT
>TRBJ2-3|.|TRBD1|TRBV5-6
CASSLDRGVTDTQYF
TGTGCCAGCAGCTTGGACAGGGGAGTCACAGATACGCAGTATTTT
>TRBJ2-3|.|TRBD1|TRBV7-9
CATNSRDSSTDTQYF
TGTGCCACGAACTCCCGGGACAGTAGCACAGATACGCAGTATTTT
>TRBJ2-3|few|.|TRBV7-2
CASSPPGGDTQYF
TGTGCCAGCAGCCCGCCCGGAGGAGATACGCAGTATTTT
>TRBJ2-7|few|TRBD1|TRBV6-5
CASSPGQGGGEQYF
TGTGCCAGCAGTCCTGGACAGGGTGGAGGAGAGCAGTACTTC
>TRBJ2-1|few|.|TRBV11-1
CASSKTSNEQFF
TGTGCCAGCAGCAAAACTAGTAATGAGCAGTTCTTC
>TRBJ2-1|.|TRBD2|TRBV2
CASRDKVGLGYNEQFF
TGTGCCAGCAGGGACAAGGTAGGACTAGGATACAATGAGCAGTTCTTC